The sample holds a few counts of the clone carrying this T cell receptor (beta chain). Antigen: not known. Method: immunoSEQ multiplex PCR; TCRdb's copy keeps in-frame clones and lacks some. The top ten clones hold about 4% of a sample with 100,000 to 150,000 clones, 88% of them seen once. The data were taken from a study of T cell responses to AZD1222 COVID-19 vaccine. Whole-study findings and limits: Reports indicate that nearly half of spike-specific TCRs are directed at unmutated variant regions. White British donors predominated, females outnumbered males, and clonal diversity was possibly underestimated. Spike-specific TCRs gained breadth and depth after people received two AZD1222 doses.

CDR1 MDHEN and CDR2 SYDVKM come from the germline V gene. The V and J ends lost 7 bases and 7 bases, in that order; junction bases with no gene match: 18. This CDR3 contains 16 residues. V is TRBV28 and J is TRBJ1-2; the match to TRBD1 covers 7 bases. The material was peripheral blood, obtained 28 days after the second AZD1222 dose. The source of this sequence is an adult who received the AZD1222 COVID-19 vaccine. In nucleotides, the CDR3 is TGTGCCAGCATTGCCGTCAGGGGGTTGGCCCTATTTGGCTACACCTTC. Protein: CASIAVRGLALFGYTF.